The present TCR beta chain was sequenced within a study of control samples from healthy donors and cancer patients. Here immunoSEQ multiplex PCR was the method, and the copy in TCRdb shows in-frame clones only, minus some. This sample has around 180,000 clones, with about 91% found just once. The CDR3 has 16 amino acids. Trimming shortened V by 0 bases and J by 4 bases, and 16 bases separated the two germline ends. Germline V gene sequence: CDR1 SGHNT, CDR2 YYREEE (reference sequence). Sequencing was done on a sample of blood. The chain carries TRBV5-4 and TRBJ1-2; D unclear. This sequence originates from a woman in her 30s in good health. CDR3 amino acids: CASSLDFREVSYGYTF. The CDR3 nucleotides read TGTGCCAGCAGCTTGGATTTTAGGGAAGTCTCCTATGGCTACACCTTC.